The clone carrying this T cell receptor (beta chain) is hyperexpanded by share. The sorted Tregs were CD4+CD25+CD127-/low cells. TCRdb reprocessed the multiplex PCR reads via MiXCR and lists one record per CDR3 protein. The sample gives some 100 distinct CDR3 sequences, approximately 23% of which show up once; roughly 66% is in the top ten. The sample comprised tumor-infiltrating Tregs sorted from the breast tumor. This TCR came from a female donor with breast cancer.

CDR3 sequence (DNA): TGTGCCAGCAGACAGGGCCTCAACTATGGCTACACCTTC. Translation gives CASRQGLNYGYTF. The chain employs TRBV12-3 or TRBV12-4 and TRBJ1-2; tentative D call: TRBD1 (6 bases). The CDR3 covers 13 residues. V gave up 6 bases and J gave up 2 bases, with 10 bases separating them.